This entry lists 15 T cell receptor beta chains sequenced from one sample in a study of OX40 agonist ivuxolimab in advanced cancers. Sequenced by immunoSEQ multiplex PCR; TCRdb stores in-frame clones only, minus some. The table lists 80,000 or so clones, 84% of them singletons. The source was CD4+ or CD8+ T cells sorted from blood, collected in a trial of the OX40 agonist ivuxolimab. The origin of the receptors is an adult with an advanced solid tumor such as melanoma, head and neck, liver or kidney cancer.

V gene TRBV5-6 combines with J gene TRBJ2-5; TRBD1 agrees at 12 bases. The CDR3 sequence is 16 residues long. The V gene's germline CDR1 is SGHDT and CDR2 YYEEEE. V gave up 1 base and J gave up 4 bases; unmatched junction bases: 5. The CDR3 DNA reads as TGTGCCAGCAGCTTGCGGGGGACAGGGGGCGTAGAGACCCAGTACTTC. Translation gives CASSLRGTGGVETQYF.

The J gene is TRBJ2-2, the V gene TRBV30; no firm D call. Germline loops: CDR1 GTSNPN, CDR2 SVGIG (reference sequence). The CDR3 sequence is 14 residues long. V gave up 2 bases and J gave up 1 base, with 8 bases separating them. As DNA, the CDR3 is TGTGCCTGGAGTCAGGCCCTGAACACCGGGGAGCTGTTTTTT. Its protein is CAWSQALNTGELFF. Full variable domain (remainder filled in from reference TRBV30 and TRBJ2-2): SQTIHQWPATLVQPVGSPLSLECTVEGTSNPNLYWYRQAAGRGLQLLFYSVGIGQISSEVPQNLSASRPQDRQFILSSKKLLLSDSGFYLCAWSQALNTGELFFGEGSRLTVL.

The CDR3 region is CASSRRDRALEQYF. The DNA for the CDR3 is TGTGCCAGCAGTCGCCGGGACAGGGCCCTCGAGCAGTACTTC. The chain links TRBV6-5 to TRBJ2-7; 9 bases align to TRBD1. Germline assignment: CDR1 MNHEY and CDR2 SVGAGI. Trimming took 5 bases from V and 6 from J; bases not matched to a gene: 8. The CDR3 sequence is 14 residues long.

This chain links TRBV7-9 with TRBJ1-1; 8 bases fit TRBD1. The length of the CDR3 is 14 residues. CDR1 SEHNR and CDR2 FQNEAQ come from the germline V gene (reference sequence). V shed 6 bases and J 5 bases; nucleotides not matched to a gene: 8. The CDR3 spells CASSNGQGNTEAFF. CDR3 nucleotide sequence: TGTGCCAGCAGTAACGGACAGGGAAATACTGAAGCTTTCTTT.

This chain uses TRBV29-1 with TRBJ1-1; a weak D match, TRBD1 (6 bases). The germline V gene has CDR1 SQVTM and CDR2 ANQGSEA. The CDR3 consists of 11 residues. The CDR3 spells CVGGGYRQAFF. Here the CDR3 DNA reads TGCGTAGGAGGGGGATATCGACAAGCTTTCTTT.

The V and J genes are TRBV9 and TRBJ2-3; no reliable D call. The V and J ends lost 0 bases and 4 bases respectively, with 9 bases between them. This CDR3 has 14 residues. Germline-derived CDR1 and CDR2 are SGDLS and YYNGEE. The CDR3 DNA reads as TGTGCCAGCAGCGTAGGCACTTTTTCAGATACGCAGTATTTT. Protein product: CASSVGTFSDTQYF.

This chain uses TRBV2 with TRBJ2-1, with a weak D call TRBD1 (6 bases). The germline V and J ends were trimmed by 6 bases and 5 bases, with 14 bases remaining between them. Germline V gene sequence: CDR1 SNHLY, CDR2 FYNNEI. The CDR3 has 14 residues. The CDR3 sequence is CASRDSLGDNEQFF. CDR3 sequence (DNA): TGTGCCAGCAGGGACAGTTTGGGGGACAATGAGCAGTTCTTC. Full variable domain (remainder filled in from reference TRBV2 and TRBJ2-1): EPEVTQTPSHQVTQMGQEVILRCVPISNHLYFYWYRQILGQKVEFLVSFYNNEISEKSEIFDDQFSVERPDGSNFTLKIRSTKLEDSAMYFCASRDSLGDNEQFFGPGTRLTVL.

The rearrangement joins TRBV4-3 to TRBJ1-2; 10 bases are shared with TRBD1. V lost 4 bases, J lost 8 bases, and 7 bases stayed unmatched. This CDR3 has 14 amino acids. Per germline, CDR1 LGHNA and CDR2 YSLEER. CDR3: CASSPGGTGDGYTF. CDR3 bases: TGCGCCAGCAGCCCAGGTGGGACAGGGGACGGCTACACCTTC.

In its sample, this clone was seen a few times. This sequence joins TRBV7-9 and TRBJ1-1; D is undetermined. Per the germline V gene, CDR1 is SEHNR and CDR2 is FQNEAQ (reference sequence). V shed 6 bases and J shed 0 bases, with 11 bases lying between them. The CDR3 sequence is 14 residues long. The CDR3 here is CASRSHGLNTEAFF. CDR3 sequence (DNA): TGTGCCAGCAGATCCCACGGACTGAACACTGAAGCTTTCTTT.

This clone was picked up one time. The chain combines TRBV11-2 with TRBJ2-1; D perhaps matches TRBD1 (5 bases). CDR3 size: 13 residues. V lost 4 bases and J lost 6, with 10 bases in between. Germline V CDR1 and CDR2: SGHAT, FQNNGV. The CDR3 region is CASSSYRPNEQFF. In DNA, the CDR3 is TGTGCCAGCAGCTCCTACAGGCCCAATGAGCAGTTCTTC. Together with reference TRBV11-2 and TRBJ2-1, the CDR3 gives the full variable domain: EAGVAQSPRYKIIEKRQSVAFWCNPISGHATLYWYQQILGQGPKLLIQFQNNGVVDDSQLPKDRFSAERLKGVDSTLKIQPAKLEDSAVYLCASSSYRPNEQFFGPGTRLTVL.

This chain uses TRBV9 with TRBJ2-2; D is unresolved. V was shortened by 4 bases and J by 3 bases, with 10 bases between the two germline ends. The CDR3 covers 14 residues. In germline, CDR1 is SGDLS, CDR2 YYNGEE. Written as DNA, the CDR3 is TGTGCCAGCAGCCCCCGGACCTACACCGGGGAGCTGTTTTTT. This encodes CASSPRTYTGELFF.

V and J are TRBV5-8 and TRBJ2-2; tentatively, D is TRBD2 (6 bases). Deletions cut 0 bases from V and 2 bases from J, with 14 bases between. The length of the CDR3 is 17 residues. Per germline, CDR1 SGHTS and CDR2 YDEGEE. The CDR3 sequence: CASSLAGREANTGELFF. The CDR3 DNA sequence: TGTGCCAGCAGCTTGGCCGGGCGGGAAGCCAACACCGGGGAGCTGTTTTTT.

The CDR3 region is CASSLAPDGPYNEQFF. The CDR3 DNA sequence: TGTGCCAGCAGCTTAGCGCCCGACGGACCGTACAATGAGCAGTTCTTC. This chain uses TRBV7-9 with TRBJ2-1; D remains unclear. In germline, CDR1 is SEHNR, CDR2 FQNEAQ (reference sequence). Deletions cut 0 bases from V and 4 bases from J, with 13 bases between. The CDR3 length is 16 residues.

Comment on this clone: One junction end disagrees with the germline gene, perhaps due to a read error. The chain couples TRBV2 to TRBJ2-7, with no clear D. The germline gives CDR1 SNHLY, CDR2 FYNNEI. The CDR3 is made up of 12 amino acids. Written as DNA, the CDR3 is TGTGCCAGCAGAGAAGACTTCTACGAGCAGTACTTC. The encoded protein is CASREDFYEQYF.

This chain connects TRBV18 to TRBJ2-1, with D unclear. The length of the CDR3 is 15 residues. The germline V gene encodes CDR1 KGHSH and CDR2 LQKENI. V gave up 6 bases and J gave up 8 bases, with 20 bases separating them. The CDR3 loop reads CASSPVLALPHEQFF. CDR3 bases: TGTGCCAGCTCCCCGGTACTTGCCCTTCCCCATGAGCAGTTCTTC.